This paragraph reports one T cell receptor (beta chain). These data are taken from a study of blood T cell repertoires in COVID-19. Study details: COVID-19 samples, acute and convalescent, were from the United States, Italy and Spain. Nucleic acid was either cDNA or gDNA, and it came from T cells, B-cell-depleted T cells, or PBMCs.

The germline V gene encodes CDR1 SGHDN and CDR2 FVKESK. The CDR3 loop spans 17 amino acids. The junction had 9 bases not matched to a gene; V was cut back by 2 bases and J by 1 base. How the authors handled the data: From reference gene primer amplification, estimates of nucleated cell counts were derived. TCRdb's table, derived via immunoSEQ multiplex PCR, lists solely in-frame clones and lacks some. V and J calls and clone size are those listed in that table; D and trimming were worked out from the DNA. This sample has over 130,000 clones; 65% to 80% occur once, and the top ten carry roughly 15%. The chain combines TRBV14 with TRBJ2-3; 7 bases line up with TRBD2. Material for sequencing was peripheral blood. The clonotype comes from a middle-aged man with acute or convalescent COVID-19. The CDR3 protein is CASSQRGLRGGTDTQYF. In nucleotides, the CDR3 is TGTGCCAGCAGCCAAAGAGGTCTCCGGGGGGGCACAGATACGCAGTATTTT.